This note documents a single T cell receptor beta chain sequence. Its antigen is still unknown. Some clones are missing from TCRdb's copy, which holds only in-frame ones; the method was immunoSEQ multiplex PCR. The sample yields about 1,000 clones, approximately 24% seen once. Researchers cut adjacent lung at least 2 cm from the tumor margin, and it showed no atypia. This specimen comes from a study of T cells in localized non-small cell lung cancer. This CDR3 is 16 amino acids long. Study conclusions and caveats: Blood T cell density predicted longer survival; adjacent-lung clonality, shorter. Highest T cell clonality was seen in uninvolved adjacent lung, surpassing that measured in tumor. A single tumor region was sequenced, leaving heterogeneity possible.

The chain employs TRBV7-5 and TRBJ1-2; the tabulated D call, TRBD1, remains unverified against the DNA. TRBV7-5 is classified as a pseudogene. The receptor was derived from a male donor older than 55 with stage II squamous cell lung carcinoma. Here the sequenced sample was normal lung tissue next to the tumor, taken before any cancer treatment. The CDR3 DNA is TGTGCCAGCAGCTTAGGAACGGCAGGGGGCCGAGATGGCTACACCTTC. This sequence encodes CASSLGTAGGRDGYTF.